This T cell receptor (beta chain) was captured in a study of T cells in Graves' hyperthyroidism and ophthalmopathy. RNA transcripts yielded amplified TCR beta CDR3 regions. The primer set for the first-round RT-PCR of the TCR CDR3 was HTBI. TCRdb reprocessed the multiplex PCR reads with MiXCR, giving one entry per CDR3 protein. This sample has approximately 870,000 distinct CDR3 sequences, with 35% to 45% found just once. Clinical symptoms, serum thyroxine, TRAb, thyroid ultrasound and orbital computed tomography informed diagnoses. J gave up 3 bases and V 5 bases, and 7 bases lay outside the gene matches. Germline V lookup: CDR1 MGHDK, CDR2 SYGVNS. The CDR3 runs to 15 residues.

Sequenced sample: blood. This chain links TRBV25-1 with TRBJ2-5; 9 bases map to TRBD1. The sequence was obtained from a man younger than 35 with Graves' hyperthyroidism. CDR3 protein: CASSSLRTGEETQYF. CDR3 DNA: TGTGCCAGCAGTTCCCTTCGGACAGGGGAAGAGACCCAGTACTTC.